Below, one T cell receptor (beta chain) is given with its context. The antigen remains unidentified. These data originate in a study of T cell clonotyping in hematopoietic cell transplantation. The CDR3 is 16 residues long. Trimming took off 2 bases at V and 0 bases at J, with 8 bases between the two ends. Germline V lookup: CDR1 LGHNA, CDR2 YSLEER. Here immunoSEQ multiplex PCR was the method, and the copy in TCRdb shows in-frame clones only, minus some. The table lists 15,000 to 20,000 clones, about 93% of them singletons. Regarding the study as a whole: After transplant, recipient diversity fell while pathologically expanded clonotypes grew through day 180. Few recipient clonotypes overlapped donors; over 97% were de novo at given depth. CD4 and CD8 repertoire contributions could not be separated without sorting. Graft donor and pretransplant recipient Inverse Simpson Index values predicted broader posttransplant TCR diversity.

Sequencing was carried out using peripheral blood mononuclear cells. This sequence was found in a man between 35 and 55 years old in good health. Some clones in this sample may be carry-over from other donors' samples. The V gene is TRBV4-3, the J gene TRBJ2-6, with D perhaps TRBD2 (6 bases). The CDR3 reads CASSQLEGSGANVLTF. The CDR3 DNA is TGCGCCAGCAGCCAATTGGAGGGCTCTGGGGCCAACGTCCTGACTTTC.